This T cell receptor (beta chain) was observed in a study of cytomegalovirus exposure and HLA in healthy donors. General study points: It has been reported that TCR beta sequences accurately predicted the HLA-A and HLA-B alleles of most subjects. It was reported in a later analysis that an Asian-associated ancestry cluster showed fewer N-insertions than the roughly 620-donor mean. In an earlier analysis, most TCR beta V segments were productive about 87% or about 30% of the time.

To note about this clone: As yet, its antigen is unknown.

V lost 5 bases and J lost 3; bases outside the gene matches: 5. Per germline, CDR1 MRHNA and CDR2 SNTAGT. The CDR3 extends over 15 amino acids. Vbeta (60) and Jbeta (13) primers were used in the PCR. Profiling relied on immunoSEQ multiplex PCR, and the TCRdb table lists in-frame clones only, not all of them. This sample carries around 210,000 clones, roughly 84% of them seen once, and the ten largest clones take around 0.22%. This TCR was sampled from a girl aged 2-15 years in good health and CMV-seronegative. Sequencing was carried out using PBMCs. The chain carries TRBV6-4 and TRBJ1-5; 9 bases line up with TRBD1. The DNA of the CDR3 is TGTGCCAGCAGTCCCACAGGGGGCAACAATCAGCCCCAGCATTTT. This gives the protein CASSPTGGNNQPQHF.